The present TCR beta chain was sequenced within a study of shared clonotypes between healthy human individuals. Study details: Donors were a couple of women and three men aged 18 to 49.

The method was immunoSEQ multiplex PCR; TCRdb's version includes in-frame clones alone and lacks a portion of them. Here the sample spans over a million clones, around 98% being singletons. The V end lost 3 bases, the J end lost 0 bases, and 2 bases lay between the germline ends. The CDR3 is 12 amino acids. CDR1 and CDR2 from the germline V gene are MNHNS and SASEGT. The receptor comes from a man younger than 45 in good health. The specimen sequenced was naive CD4+ T cells sorted from blood. Subset denoted: CD45RA+ positively selected. The chain has TRBV6-1 and TRBJ1-2, with unresolved D. In nucleotides, the CDR3 is TGTGCCAGCAGTGAGACTAACTATGGCTACACCTTC. This codes for CASSETNYGYTF.